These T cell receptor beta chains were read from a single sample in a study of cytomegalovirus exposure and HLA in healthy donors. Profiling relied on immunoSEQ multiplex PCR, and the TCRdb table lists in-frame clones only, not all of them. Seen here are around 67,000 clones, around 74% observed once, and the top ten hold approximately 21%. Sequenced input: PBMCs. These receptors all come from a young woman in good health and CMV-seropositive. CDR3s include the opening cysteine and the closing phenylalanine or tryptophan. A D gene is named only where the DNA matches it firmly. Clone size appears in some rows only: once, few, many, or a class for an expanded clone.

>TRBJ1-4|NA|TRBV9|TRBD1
TGTGCCAGCAGCGCCGCAAACACAGGGGCAGAAAAACTGTTTTTT
CASSAANTGAEKLFF
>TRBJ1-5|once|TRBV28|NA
TGTGCCAGCAAACAGCCCGATACAGGGTCCGGACAGCCCCAGCATTTT
CASKQPDTGSGQPQHF
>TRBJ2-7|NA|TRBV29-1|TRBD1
TGCAGCGTTGTCAGGGGGCGAGTAAACGAGCAGTACTTC
CSVVRGRVNEQYF
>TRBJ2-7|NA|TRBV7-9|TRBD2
TGTGCCAGCAGTAAGAGTAGCGGGGTTAGGGAGCAGTACTTC
CASSKSSGVREQYF
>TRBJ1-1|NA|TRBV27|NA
TGTGCCAGCAGTTTACGGGGGGGCACTGAAGCTTTCTTT
CASSLRGGTEAFF
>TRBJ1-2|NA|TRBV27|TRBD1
TGTGCCAGCAGCCCTGGGCGGGACAGGGGATATGGCTACACCTTC
CASSPGRDRGYGYTF
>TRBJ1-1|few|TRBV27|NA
TGTGCCAGCACCATGGGGCTTGAAGCTTTCTTT
CASTMGLEAFF
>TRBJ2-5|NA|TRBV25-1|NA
TGTGCCAGCAGTGAACATAGGGCAGGAGGTGAGACCCAGTACTTC
CASSEHRAGGETQYF
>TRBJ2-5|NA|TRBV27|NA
TGTGCCAGCAGTTTAGGGGGGGCGCTTCAAGAGACCCAGTACTTC
CASSLGGALQETQYF
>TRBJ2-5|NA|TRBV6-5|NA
TGTGCCAGCAAGGGGGGCGGGAGAGAGACCCAGTACTTC
CASKGGGRETQYF
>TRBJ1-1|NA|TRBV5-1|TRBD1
TGCGCCAGCAGCTTTCAACAGGGGTCCATGAACACTGAAGCTTTCTTT
CASSFQQGSMNTEAFF
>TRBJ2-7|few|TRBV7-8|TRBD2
TGTGCCAGCTGGGAGGGGCACCCCTACGAGCAGTACTTC
CASWEGHPYEQYF
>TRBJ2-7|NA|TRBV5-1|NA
TGCGCCAGCAGCCCCCGTCCCGGGTCCTACGAGCAGTACTTC
CASSPRPGSYEQYF
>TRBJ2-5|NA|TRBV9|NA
TGTGCCAGCAGCGTAGGAGGGAGGAATCAAGAGACCCAGTACTTC
CASSVGGRNQETQYF
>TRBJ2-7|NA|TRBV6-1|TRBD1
TGTGCCAGCAGGGTTGGGACAGGGGTATCCTACGAGCAGTACTTC
CASRVGTGVSYEQYF
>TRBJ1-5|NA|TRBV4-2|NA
TGTGCCAGCAGCCAAGACGGTAGCAATCAGCCCCAGCATTTT
CASSQDGSNQPQHF
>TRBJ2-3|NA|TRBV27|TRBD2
TGTGCCAGCAGAGGGACTAGCGGCACAGATACGCAGTATTTT
CASRGTSGTDTQYF